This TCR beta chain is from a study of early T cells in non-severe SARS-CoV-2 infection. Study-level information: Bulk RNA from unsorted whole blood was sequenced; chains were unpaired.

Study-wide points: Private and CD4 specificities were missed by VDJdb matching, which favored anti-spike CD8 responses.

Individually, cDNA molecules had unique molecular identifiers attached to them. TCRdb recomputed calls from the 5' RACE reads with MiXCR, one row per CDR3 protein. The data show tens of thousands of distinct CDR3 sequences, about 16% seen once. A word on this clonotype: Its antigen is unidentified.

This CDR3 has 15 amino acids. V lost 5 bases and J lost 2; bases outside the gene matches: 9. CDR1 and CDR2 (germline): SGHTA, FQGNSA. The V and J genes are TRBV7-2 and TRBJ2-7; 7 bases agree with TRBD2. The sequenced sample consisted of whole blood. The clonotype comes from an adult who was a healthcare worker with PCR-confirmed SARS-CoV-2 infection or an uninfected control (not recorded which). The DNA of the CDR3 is TGTGCCAGCAGCACGAGAAGCGGGGCCGCCTACGAGCAGTACTTC. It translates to CASSTRSGAAYEQYF.